This T cell receptor beta chain emerged from a study of T cells in Graves' hyperthyroidism and ophthalmopathy. Whole-study context: Prior to any treatment, at the point of initial diagnosis, peripheral blood was collected. Whole-study results and caveats: Ophthalmopathy stood apart from stable hyperthyroidism in a 13 V-J model.

Comment on this clonotype: The antigen is unknown. A much larger clone differs from this one at a single base, so this may be a read error.

TCR beta CDR3 regions were amplified from RNA. The HTBI primer set served for first-round RT-PCR of the TCR CDR3. TCRdb ran MiXCR on the multiplex PCR reads and lists one entry per CDR3 protein. The top ten hold almost 6% of the sample, which has some 600,000 distinct CDR3 sequences, around 14% seen once. The CDR3 extends over 18 amino acids. CDR1 is LGHNA, CDR2 YSLEER, per germline. The ends lost 3 bases at V and 0 bases at J; junction bases unmatched: 13. The sample taken for sequencing was blood. The source is a woman in her twenties or thirties with Graves' hyperthyroidism that later progressed to Graves' ophthalmopathy. The gene calls are TRBV4-3 and TRBJ1-2; 7 bases are shared with TRBD1. CDR3 in amino acids: CASSHGRGYRGANYGYTF. The CDR3 region has the DNA TGCGCCAGCAGCCACGGCAGGGGGTACCGGGGAGCTAACTATGGCTACACCTTC.